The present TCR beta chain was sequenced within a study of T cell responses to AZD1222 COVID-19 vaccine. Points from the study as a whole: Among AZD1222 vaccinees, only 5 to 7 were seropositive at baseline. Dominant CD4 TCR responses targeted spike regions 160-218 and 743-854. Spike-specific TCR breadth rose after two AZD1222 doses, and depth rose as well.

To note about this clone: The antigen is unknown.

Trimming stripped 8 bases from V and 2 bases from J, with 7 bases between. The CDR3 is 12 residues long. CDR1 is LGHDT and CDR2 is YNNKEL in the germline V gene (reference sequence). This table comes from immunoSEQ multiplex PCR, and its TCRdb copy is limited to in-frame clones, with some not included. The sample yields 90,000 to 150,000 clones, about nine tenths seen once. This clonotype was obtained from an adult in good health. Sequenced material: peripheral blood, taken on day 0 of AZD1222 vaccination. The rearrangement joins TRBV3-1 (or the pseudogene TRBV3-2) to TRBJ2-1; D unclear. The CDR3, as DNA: TGTGCCAGCGGTCGCGCCTACAATGAGCAGTTCTTC. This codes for CASGRAYNEQFF.